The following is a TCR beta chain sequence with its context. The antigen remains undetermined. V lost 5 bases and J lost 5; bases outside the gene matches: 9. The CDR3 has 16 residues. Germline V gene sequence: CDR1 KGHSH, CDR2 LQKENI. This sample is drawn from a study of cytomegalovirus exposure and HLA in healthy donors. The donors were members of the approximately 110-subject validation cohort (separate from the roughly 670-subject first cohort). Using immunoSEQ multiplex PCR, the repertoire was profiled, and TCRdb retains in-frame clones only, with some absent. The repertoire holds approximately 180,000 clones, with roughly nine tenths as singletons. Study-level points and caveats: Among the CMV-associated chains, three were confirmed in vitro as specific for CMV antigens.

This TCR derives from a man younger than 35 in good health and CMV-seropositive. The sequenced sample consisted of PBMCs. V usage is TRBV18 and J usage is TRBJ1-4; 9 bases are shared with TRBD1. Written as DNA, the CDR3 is TGTGCCAGCTCATCATCCGGGACAGGGAGGAATGAAAAACTGTTTTTT. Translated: CASSSSGTGRNEKLFF.